The 28 T cell receptor beta chains below were found in one sample sequenced in a study of T cell clones after liver transplantation. Data came from immunoSEQ multiplex PCR; TCRdb stores just in-frame clones and leaves some out. The profile shows over 100,000 clones, approximately 85% of them singletons. The sequenced sample was CD4+ T cells from blood, obtained before liver transplant. The receptors shown here come from a human donor who received a liver transplant.

The chain joins TRBV6-6 to TRBJ1-6; D uncertain. The CDR3 consists of 14 residues. V lost 7 bases to trimming and J lost 8 bases, with 15 bases between them. In germline, CDR1 is MNHNY, CDR2 SVGAGI (reference sequence). The CDR3 sequence: CASNRGMDDSPLHF. As DNA, the CDR3 is TGTGCCAGCAACCGAGGTATGGATGATTCACCCCTCCACTTT.

The rearrangement links TRBV28 to TRBJ2-5; D remains unclear. V lost 2 bases and J 4 bases, leaving 2 bases between the germline ends. Germline CDR1 is MDHEN and CDR2 is SYDVKM. This CDR3 comprises 11 residues. The CDR3 protein is CASSLIETQYF. The CDR3 bases are TGTGCCAGCAGTTTAATAGAGACCCAGTACTTC.

This clone was detected only once. This chain joins TRBV4-3 and TRBJ2-3; 8 positions match TRBD2. Per the germline V gene, CDR1 is LGHNA and CDR2 is YSLEER. The CDR3 is 17 amino acids. The V segment lost 0 bases and the J segment 1 base; nucleotides outside the gene matches: 6. CDR3 sequence (DNA): TGCGCCAGCAGCCAAGAAGGCGGGGGGTTCGGCACAGATACGCAGTATTTT. This translates into CASSQEGGGFGTDTQYF.

This chain uses TRBV7-9 with TRBJ2-5; TRBD1 is a possible D gene (5 bases). CDR1 and CDR2 from the germline V gene are SEHNR and FQNEAQ (reference sequence). V gave up 4 bases and J gave up 2 bases, with 14 bases separating them. CDR3 length: 15 residues. CDR3 in DNA: TGTGCCAGCAGCTCTTGGCAGGGCGTACAAGAGACCCAGTACTTC. Amino acid sequence: CASSSWQGVQETQYF.

The gene calls are TRBV5-1 and TRBJ1-5, with TRBD1 identical over 9 bases. With V trimmed by 7 bases and J by 4 bases, 9 bases remained unmatched. From germline, CDR1 is SGHRS and CDR2 YFSETQ. The CDR3 contains 15 residues. The CDR3 nucleotides read TGCGCCAGCGCGACCGGGACAGGGAGTAATCAGCCCCAGCATTTT. It translates to CASATGTGSNQPQHF.

The chain combines TRBV7-8 with TRBJ1-3; D uncertain. The V end was cut by 5 bases, the J end by 2 bases, with 16 bases between. CDR3 length equals 16 residues. CDR1 is SGHVS, CDR2 FQNEAQ, per germline. This CDR3 is CASSQRETVAGNTIYF. CDR3 bases: TGTGCCAGCAGCCAACGGGAGACCGTGGCTGGAAACACCATATATTTT.

The chain joins TRBV28 to TRBJ2-3; D gene ambiguous. V was trimmed by 4 bases and J by 1 base, leaving 3 bases between them. Germline values: CDR1 MDHEN, CDR2 SYDVKM. This CDR3 is 12 amino acids long. CDR3 protein: CASSSGTDTQYF. In nucleotides, the CDR3 is TGTGCCAGCAGTTCGGGCACAGATACGCAGTATTTT.

V usage is TRBV9 and J usage is TRBJ2-7; TRBD1 agrees at 8 bases. The CDR3 has 14 amino acids. V gave up 2 bases and J gave up 4 bases; unmatched junction bases: 5. The germline V gene has CDR1 SGDLS and CDR2 YYNGEE. The CDR3 DNA follows: TGTGCCAGCAGCGTGACAGGGGCTTCTTACGAGCAGTACTTC. This gives the protein CASSVTGASYEQYF.

J is TRBJ1-1 and V is TRBV19, with D possibly TRBD1 on 5 matching bases. CDR1 and CDR2 from the germline V gene are LNHDA and SQIVND (reference sequence). The CDR3 contains 14 residues. V was shortened by 10 bases and J by 0 bases, with 15 bases between the two germline ends. The CDR3 here is CATQRDLVNTEAFF. The CDR3 DNA reads TGTGCCACTCAACGGGACTTAGTGAACACTGAAGCTTTCTTT.

The rearrangement joins TRBV19 to TRBJ1-2, with unresolved D. The CDR3 has 13 residues. The germline gives CDR1 LNHDA, CDR2 SQIVND (reference sequence). The V end lost 4 bases, the J end lost 0 bases, and 6 bases lay between the germline ends. CDR3 in DNA: TGTGCCAGTAGTAAAGCTGCTAACTATGGCTACACCTTC. It yields the protein CASSKAANYGYTF.

This clone appeared a single time. V is TRBV18 and J is TRBJ2-7; 9 bases are shared with TRBD2. The V gene's germline CDR1 is KGHSH and CDR2 LQKENI. The CDR3 sequence is 14 residues long. Germline trimming cut 1 base from V and 2 bases from J; bases unmatched to any gene: 0. The CDR3 here is CASSPLAGAYEQYF. The DNA of the CDR3 is TGTGCCAGCTCACCACTAGCGGGGGCCTACGAGCAGTACTTC.

The DNA for the CDR3 is TGCGCCAGCAGCCAAGGACAGAAACTGTTTTTT. Translating it yields CASSQGQKLFF. This rearrangement joins TRBV4-3 to TRBJ1-4; TRBD1 might be the D (5 bases). The V gene's germline CDR1 is LGHNA and CDR2 YSLEER. V lost 1 base and J lost 11, with 5 bases in between. The CDR3 spans 11 residues.

CDR3 in amino acids: CASSRNRGRDSPLHF. The CDR3 region has the DNA TGTGCCAGCAGTCGCAACAGGGGCCGGGATTCACCCCTCCACTTT. The chain couples TRBV6-6 to TRBJ1-6; 7 bases agree with TRBD1. The V and J ends lost 5 bases and 8 bases, in that order; junction bases with no gene match: 9. Germline loops: CDR1 MNHNY, CDR2 SVGAGI (reference sequence). The CDR3 spans 15 residues.

The chain employs TRBV4-2 and TRBJ2-1; TRBD1 is a possible D gene (6 bases). The CDR3 extends over 16 amino acids. The V gene lost 0 bases and the J gene lost 3 bases, with 12 bases spanning the gap. CDR1 LGHNA and CDR2 YNFKEQ come from the germline V gene. CDR3 in DNA: TGTGCCAGCAGCCAAGATCGGGCAGGGGTCTACAATGAGCAGTTCTTC. As protein: CASSQDRAGVYNEQFF.

This clone was counted a few times. The rearrangement links TRBV18 to TRBJ1-6, with D possibly TRBD1 on 5 matching bases. V lost 3 bases and J lost 0, with 15 bases in between. Germline V gene lookup returns CDR1 KGHSH and CDR2 LQKENI. The CDR3 has 18 amino acids. This CDR3 is CASSPRGSWGSYNSPLHF. In DNA form, the CDR3 reads TGTGCCAGCTCACCGCGGGGCTCTTGGGGCTCCTATAATTCACCCCTCCACTTT.

The chain carries TRBV27 and TRBJ2-1; 7 bases agree with TRBD2. Germline CDR1 MNHEY, CDR2 SMNVEV (reference sequence). J lost 10 bases, V lost 3 bases, and 21 bases had no gene match. There are 18 residues in the CDR3. The chain's CDR3 is CASSFRTSTSRERVEQFF. DNA of the CDR3: TGTGCCAGCAGTTTCCGAACTTCGACTAGCAGGGAAAGGGTAGAGCAGTTCTTC.

The chain joins TRBV4-1 to TRBJ1-1, with a weak D call TRBD1 (5 bases). Germline CDR1 reads MGHRA; CDR2 reads YSYEKL. The CDR3 consists of 14 residues. Trimming pared 4 bases from V and 3 bases from J, leaving 12 bases between. The CDR3 region has the DNA TGCGCCAGCAGCCGGGGGGGATTGGACACTGAAGCTTTCTTT. Protein sequence: CASSRGGLDTEAFF.

The genes are TRBV5-8 and TRBJ1-5; no definite D call. CDR1 and CDR2 (germline): SGHTS, YDEGEE. CDR3 length equals 14 residues. V lost 0 bases, J lost 11 bases, and 15 bases lay in between. The CDR3 region is CASSLVAPRKAQHF. The CDR3 DNA reads as TGTGCCAGCAGCTTGGTGGCACCTAGAAAGGCCCAGCATTTT. The full variable domain, in which reference TRBV5-8 and TRBJ1-5 provide the parts outside the CDR3, is EAGVTQSPTHLIKTRGQQATLRCSPISGHTSVYWYQQALGLGLQFLLWYDEGEERNRGNFPPRFSGRQFPNYSSELNVNALELEDSALYLCASSLVAPRKAQHFGDGTRLSIL.

The chain recombines TRBV19 with TRBJ2-7; 14 positions agree with TRBD2. The germline V gene encodes CDR1 LNHDA and CDR2 SQIVND (reference sequence). CDR3 length: 19 residues. V trimming: 3 bases; J trimming: 3 bases; junction bases outside the gene matches: 13. The CDR3 here is CASSISAGTSGSWIYEQYF. CDR3 bases: TGTGCCAGTAGTATTAGCGCCGGGACTAGCGGGAGTTGGATCTACGAGCAGTACTTC.

The chain links TRBV6-5 to TRBJ2-7; 9 bases map to TRBD1. Per germline, CDR1 MNHEY and CDR2 SVGAGI. The CDR3 is 15 residues long. V shed 6 bases and J 4 bases; nucleotides not matched to a gene: 10. The CDR3 DNA follows: TGTGCCAGCAGGGGCGGGACAGGGTTGGGGTACGAGCAGTACTTC. Amino acid sequence: CASRGGTGLGYEQYF.

J is TRBJ1-1 and V is TRBV5-6; 7 bases match TRBD1. CDR3 length equals 15 residues. J gave up 5 bases and V 7 bases, and 14 bases lay outside the gene matches. CDR1 and CDR2 from the germline V gene are SGHDT and YYEEEE. The CDR3 sequence is CASGAGRGRRTEAFF. DNA for the CDR3: TGTGCCAGCGGGGCCGGAAGGGGGCGTCGGACTGAAGCTTTCTTT.

The chain combines TRBV19 with TRBJ1-3; 10 nucleotides agree with TRBD1. With 6 bases clipped from V and 8 bases from J, the junction kept 10 bases outside the gene matches. Germline CDR1 LNHDA, CDR2 SQIVND (reference sequence). The CDR3 is made up of 15 amino acids. The CDR3 here is CASRPGQGKSDTIYF. CDR3 nucleotides: TGTGCCAGTAGACCGGGACAGGGGAAATCGGACACCATATATTTT.

The chain links TRBV5-1 to TRBJ2-3; TRBD2 aligns across 8 bases. Germline V gene data show CDR1 as SGHRS and CDR2 as YFSETQ. This CDR3 has 14 amino acids. The V segment lost 4 bases and the J segment 4 bases; nucleotides outside the gene matches: 5. CDR3 region: CASSNPGLADTQYF. CDR3 nucleotide sequence: TGCGCCAGCAGCAACCCGGGACTAGCAGATACGCAGTATTTT.

This chain uses TRBV2 with TRBJ1-3; D is uncertain. Trimming removed 1 base at V and 7 bases at J, with 11 bases between. Germline lookup yields CDR1 SNHLY and CDR2 FYNNEI. The CDR3 covers 14 residues. The CDR3 coding sequence is TGTGCCAGCAGTGAAGGCACGGTGGGCAACACCATATATTTT. It specifies CASSEGTVGNTIYF.

As concerns this clone: This may stem from a read error, because a much larger clone lies one nucleotide away. V gene TRBV4-1 combines with J gene TRBJ2-3; 8 bases line up with TRBD1. Germline CDR1 reads MGHRA; CDR2 reads YSYEKL. The V gene end was trimmed by 5 bases and the J gene end by 8 bases; junction bases not matched to a gene: 3. This CDR3 contains 12 residues. DNA for the CDR3: TGCGCCAGCAGCAAGGACAGGGCTACGCAGTATTTT. It is translated as CASSKDRATQYF.

The sample holds a few counts of this clone. V usage is TRBV15 and J usage is TRBJ2-1; 9 nucleotides agree with TRBD1. CDR3 size: 16 residues. Germline-derived CDR1 and CDR2 are LNHNV and YYDKDF (reference sequence). V gave up 1 base and J gave up 5 bases; unmatched junction bases: 6. The DNA for the CDR3 is TGTGCCACCAGCAGAGTGGGGACAGGGTCCGACAATGAGCAGTTCTTC. It codes for CATSRVGTGSDNEQFF.

V gene TRBV15 combines with J gene TRBJ2-1, with 7 bases identical to TRBD2. The CDR3 covers 14 residues. Looked up from germline, CDR1 is LNHNV and CDR2 is YYDKDF (reference sequence). V lost 2 bases and J lost 9; bases outside the gene matches: 7. CDR3 coding DNA: TGTGCCACCAGCAGATCTAGCGGAGCCGCTGAGCAGTTCTTC. This translates into CATSRSSGAAEQFF. Drawing the rest from reference TRBV15 and TRBJ2-1, the complete variable domain is DAMVIQNPRYQVTQFGKPVTLSCSQTLNHNVMYWYQQKSSQAPKLLFHYYDKDFNNEADTPDNFQSRRPNTSFCFLDIRSPGLGDTAMYLCATSRSSGAAEQFFGPGTRLTVL.

The V gene is TRBV7-3, the J gene TRBJ1-2; D call uncertain. There are 14 residues in the CDR3. Trimming shortened V by 0 bases and J by 8 bases, and 13 bases separated the two germline ends. The germline CDR1 and CDR2 sequences are SGHTA and FQGTGA. CDR3 DNA: TGTGCCAGCAGCTTAACAGCAGGACGGGTGGGCTACACCTTC. Protein: CASSLTAGRVGYTF.